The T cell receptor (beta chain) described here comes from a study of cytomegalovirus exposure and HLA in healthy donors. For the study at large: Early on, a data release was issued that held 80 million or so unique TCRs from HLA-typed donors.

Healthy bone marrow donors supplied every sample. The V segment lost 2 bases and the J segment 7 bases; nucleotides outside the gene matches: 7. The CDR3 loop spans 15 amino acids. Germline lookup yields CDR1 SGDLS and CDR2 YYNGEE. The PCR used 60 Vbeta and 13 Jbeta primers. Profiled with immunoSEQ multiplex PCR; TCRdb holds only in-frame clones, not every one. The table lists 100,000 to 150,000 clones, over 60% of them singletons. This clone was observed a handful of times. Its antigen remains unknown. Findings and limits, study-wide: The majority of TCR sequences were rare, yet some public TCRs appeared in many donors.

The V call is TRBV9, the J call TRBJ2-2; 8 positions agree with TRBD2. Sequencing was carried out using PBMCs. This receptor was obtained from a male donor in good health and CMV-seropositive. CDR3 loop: CASSVAREGVGELFF. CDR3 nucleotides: TGTGCCAGCAGCGTCGCACGGGAGGGAGTCGGGGAGCTGTTTTTT. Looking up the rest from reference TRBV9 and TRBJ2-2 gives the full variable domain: DSGVTQTPKHLITATGQRVTLRCSPRSGDLSVYWYQQSLDQGLQFLIQYYNGEERAKGNILERFSAQQFPDLHSELNLSSLELGDSALYFCASSVAREGVGELFFGEGSRLTVL.